The 24 T cell receptor beta chains given below trace back to one sample, sequenced in a study of T-cell reconstitution after alpha-beta-depleted transplantation in children. Construction of the TCRbeta library involved unique molecular identifiers. TCRdb itself ran the PCR reads through MiXCR, one entry per CDR3 protein. The sample carries about 610,000 distinct CDR3 sequences, approximately 10% recorded once. The sequences come from PBMCs from the stem cell graft donor, collected from the stem cell graft. All receptors come from a human donor who donated a stem cell graft to a child with acute myeloid leukemia.

The CDR3 coding sequence is TGTGCCTGGAGCGCCCGGGCCGCCTCGGAGCTGTTTTTT. Protein: CAWSARAASELFF. The chain employs TRBV30 and TRBJ2-2, with D hard to call. Trimming took 3 bases from V and 10 from J, leaving 15 bases between them. This CDR3 has 13 residues. The germline CDR1 and CDR2 sequences are GTSNPN and SVGIG (reference sequence).

This clonotype was found a few times. V gene TRBV5-6 combines with J gene TRBJ2-2, with D uncertain. V lost 4 bases, J lost 6 bases, and 7 bases lay in between. The germline V gene has CDR1 SGHDT and CDR2 YYEEEE. The CDR3 length is 12 residues. CDR3 coding DNA: TGTGCCAGCAGCGTTCCCCCCGGGGAGCTGTTTTTT. This sequence encodes CASSVPPGELFF.

This clonotype has more than one count but fewer than ten. V usage is TRBV5-1 and J usage is TRBJ2-3; 8 bases map to TRBD2. The length of the CDR3 is 19 residues. Trimming cost V 0 bases and J 4 bases; bases outside gene matches: 16. Germline lookup yields CDR1 SGHRS and CDR2 YFSETQ. The CDR3 spells CASSLVPIAGSSGSDTQYF. In DNA form, the CDR3 reads TGCGCCAGCAGCTTGGTCCCGATCGCCGGGTCTAGCGGGTCAGATACGCAGTATTTT.

The V and J genes are TRBV12-3 or TRBV12-4 and TRBJ1-3; D not certain. V was shortened by 2 bases and J by 7 bases, with 3 bases between the two germline ends. This CDR3 spans 11 amino acids. CDR3 loop: CASSLTNTIYF. In nucleotides, the CDR3 is TGTGCCAGCAGTTTAACGAACACCATATATTTT.

The chain is built from TRBV20-1 and TRBJ1-2; D is unclear. Looked up from germline, CDR1 is DFQATT and CDR2 is SNEGSKA (reference sequence). Trimming stripped 4 bases from V and 0 bases from J, with 9 bases between. This CDR3 has 13 amino acids. Here the CDR3 reads CSATGVPNYGYTF. The CDR3 nucleotides are TGCAGTGCTACCGGTGTTCCTAACTATGGCTACACCTTC.

The gene calls are TRBV15 and TRBJ1-3; D gene uncertain. CDR1 and CDR2 (germline): LNHNV, YYDKDF (reference sequence). The CDR3 length is 16 residues. V was trimmed by 0 bases and J by 9 bases, leaving 18 bases between them. The CDR3 region is CATSRDYGELYFTIYF. CDR3 nucleotide sequence: TGTGCCACCAGCAGAGATTATGGGGAGCTTTATTTCACCATATATTTT.

This clonotype was counted a few times. V and J are TRBV2 and TRBJ2-1; D not certain. Trimming removed 2 bases from V and 6 bases from J, with 11 bases in between. The germline V gene has CDR1 SNHLY and CDR2 FYNNEI. There are 14 residues in the CDR3. CDR3 region: CASSESSPGNEQFF. CDR3 coding DNA: TGTGCCAGCAGTGAAAGTTCGCCAGGCAATGAGCAGTTCTTC.

This clonotype was recorded many times. Relative to the germline gene, one junction end is altered; a read error may explain this. The chain joins TRBV12-3 or TRBV12-4 to TRBJ2-5; D is undetermined. CDR3 length: 11 residues. The CDR3: CASSSRETQYF. The CDR3 nucleotides read TGCGCCAGCAGCTCTCGCGAGACCCAGTACTTC.

The chain recombines TRBV11-3 with TRBJ2-1; 7 bases map to TRBD2. CDR1 and CDR2 (germline): SGHNT, YENEEA. V dropped 0 bases and J dropped 5; count of bases not matched to a gene: 7. The CDR3 has 16 residues. The CDR3, as DNA: TGTGCCAGCAGCTTAGATGGCGGGAGACCCAACAATGAGCAGTTCTTC. Its protein is CASSLDGGRPNNEQFF. Supplemented by reference TRBV11-3 and TRBJ2-1, the full variable domain reads EAGVVQSPRYKIIEKKQPVAFWCNPISGHNTLYWYLQNLGQGPELLIRYENEEAVDDSQLPKDRFSAERLKGVDSTLKIQPAELGDSAVYLCASSLDGGRPNNEQFFGPGTRLTVL.

This clonotype showed up just a few times. The chain combines TRBV7-9 with TRBJ2-1, with D unclear. The CDR3 is 15 amino acids. The V and J ends lost 1 base and 10 bases respectively, with 17 bases between them. CDR1 is SEHNR and CDR2 is FQNEAQ in the germline V gene (reference sequence). CDR3 sequence: CASSLVTALIREQFF. The CDR3 DNA follows: TGTGCCAGCAGCTTAGTCACGGCGCTAATTCGCGAGCAGTTCTTC. Drawing the rest from reference TRBV7-9 and TRBJ2-1, the complete variable domain is DTGVSQNPRHKITKRGQNVTFRCDPISEHNRLYWYRQTLGQGPEFLTYFQNEAQLEKSRLLSDRFSAERPKGSFSTLEIQRTEQGDSAMYLCASSLVTALIREQFFGPGTRLTVL.

This clonotype was counted only a few times. The V call is TRBV29-1, the J call TRBJ2-3; 10 bases align to TRBD2. Per germline, CDR1 SQVTM and CDR2 ANQGSEA. The CDR3 sequence is 16 residues long. Germline trimming cut 0 bases from V and 3 bases from J; bases unmatched to any gene: 6. CDR3 residues: CSVEDPPSGSTDTQYF. For the CDR3, the DNA is TGCAGCGTTGAAGATCCCCCTAGCGGGAGTACAGATACGCAGTATTTT.

This clonotype was recorded a few times. In nucleotides, the CDR3 is TGCGCCAGCAGCTTCACCGGAGGAGACGGCTACACCTTC. This encodes CASSFTGGDGYTF. V is TRBV5-1 and J is TRBJ1-2; D is unclear. The CDR3 sequence is 13 residues long. V was clipped by 2 bases and J by 8 bases, with 13 bases between them. From germline, CDR1 is SGHRS and CDR2 YFSETQ.

The table lists this clonotype with a few counts. V usage is TRBV14 and J usage is TRBJ2-3, with 8 bases identical to TRBD1. The germline gives CDR1 SGHDN, CDR2 FVKESK. This CDR3 comprises 13 residues. V lost 6 bases, J lost 4 bases, and 3 bases stayed unmatched. CDR3 sequence reads: CASRTGAADTQYF. The CDR3 DNA follows: TGTGCCAGCAGGACAGGGGCCGCAGATACGCAGTATTTT.

This clonotype was seen a handful of times. V gene TRBV29-1 combines with J gene TRBJ1-1; 7 bases map to TRBD1. The junction had 6 bases not matched to a gene; V was cut back by 7 bases and J by 1 base. This CDR3 has 13 residues. Germline-derived CDR1 and CDR2 are SQVTM and ANQGSEA. The CDR3 nucleotides read TGCAGCGCCTCGACAGGGACGAACACTGAAGCTTTCTTT. Translating gives CSASTGTNTEAFF.

The chain links TRBV7-9 to TRBJ1-1; the D gene is possibly TRBD1 (5 bases). Germline V gene data show CDR1 as SEHNR and CDR2 as FQNEAQ (reference sequence). V was pared by 1 base and J by 4 bases, with 10 bases between. This CDR3 contains 14 residues. CDR3 protein: CASSLGQRGTEAFF. CDR3 DNA sequence: TGTGCCAGCAGCTTAGGTCAGAGGGGCACTGAAGCTTTCTTT.

This chain's CDR3 is CASTLRAGANPDTQYF. The CDR3 coding sequence is TGTGCCAGCACCCTCAGAGCGGGCGCAAACCCAGATACGCAGTATTTT. The J gene is TRBJ2-3, the V gene TRBV6-2 or TRBV6-3; weak D call: TRBD2 (6 bases). V lost 7 bases, J lost 4 bases, and 21 bases lay in between. CDR1 and CDR2 (germline): MNHEY, SVGEGT. The CDR3 consists of 16 residues.

This clonotype was detected a few times. The chain joins TRBV5-1 to TRBJ2-2, with 8 bases that match TRBD1. Germline assignment: CDR1 SGHRS and CDR2 YFSETQ. The CDR3 totals 17 residues. V dropped 0 bases and J dropped 7; count of bases not matched to a gene: 11. For the CDR3, the DNA is TGCGCCAGCAGCTTGGGAATTCCGGTGACAGGGGACGGGGAGCTGTTTTTT. It yields the protein CASSLGIPVTGDGELFF. Together with reference TRBV5-1 and TRBJ2-2, the CDR3 gives the full variable domain: KAGVTQTPRYLIKTRGQQVTLSCSPISGHRSVSWYQQTPGQGLQFLFEYFSETQRNKGNFPGRFSGRQFSNSRSEMNVSTLELGDSALYLCASSLGIPVTGDGELFFGEGSRLTVL.

This clonotype was counted many times. The chain joins TRBV6-2 or TRBV6-3 to TRBJ2-5; D might be TRBD2 (6 bases). From germline, CDR1 is MNHEY and CDR2 SVGEGT. The length of the CDR3 is 16 residues. V was pared by 1 base and J by 4 bases, with 16 bases between. In nucleotides, the CDR3 is TGTGCCAGCAGTTACTTCTCCGGGGGAGGAGGAGAGACCCAGTACTTC. The encoded protein is CASSYFSGGGGETQYF.

This clonotype came up many times. This chain joins TRBV20-1 and TRBJ2-7, with D tentatively TRBD1 (6 bases). The CDR3 consists of 13 residues. The V end lost 2 bases, the J end lost 2 bases, and 10 bases lay between the germline ends. Germline-derived CDR1 and CDR2 are DFQATT and SNEGSKA (reference sequence). The CDR3 sequence: CSARPTGAYEQYF. The CDR3 nucleotides are TGCAGTGCTAGACCGACAGGTGCCTACGAGCAGTACTTC.

This clonotype occurred many times. The chain combines TRBV29-1 with TRBJ1-1; D call uncertain. Germline CDR1 is SQVTM and CDR2 is ANQGSEA. The length of the CDR3 is 12 residues. V gave up 6 bases and J gave up 0 bases, with 8 bases separating them. The CDR3 sequence is CSVGRLNTEAFF. CDR3 DNA sequence: TGCAGCGTCGGACGGTTGAACACTGAAGCTTTCTTT.

This clonotype was counted only a few times. The V call is TRBV6-2 or TRBV6-3, the J call TRBJ1-5; maybe TRBD1 (5 bases). CDR1 and CDR2 from the germline V gene are MNHEY and SVGEGT. The CDR3 length is 13 residues. Deletions cut 7 bases from V and 7 bases from J, with 14 bases between. CDR3 bases: TGTGCCAGCACAGGGACCACTCGGCAGCCCCAGCATTTT. Translation gives CASTGTTRQPQHF.

This clonotype was found a few times. The V call is TRBV11-2, the J call TRBJ1-1, with D unclear. Germline V gene sequence: CDR1 SGHAT, CDR2 FQNNGV. The V end was cut by 5 bases, the J end by 5 bases, with 18 bases between. The CDR3 totals 15 residues. DNA for the CDR3: TGTGCCAGCAGCCCGCAGGCGGGCCTGGGGACTGAAGCTTTCTTT. It encodes CASSPQAGLGTEAFF.

The chain combines TRBV5-1 with TRBJ2-3; D not certain. V was shortened by 2 bases and J by 0 bases, with 13 bases between the two germline ends. Germline CDR1 and CDR2: SGHRS and YFSETQ. This CDR3 has 16 amino acids. CDR3 sequence: CASSLVGRSSTDTQYF. For the CDR3, the DNA is TGCGCCAGCAGCTTAGTCGGGCGGTCTAGCACAGATACGCAGTATTTT.

The table lists this clonotype with many counts. The V call is TRBV7-9, the J call TRBJ2-7, with 8 bases that match TRBD2. Germline V gene sequence: CDR1 SEHNR, CDR2 FQNEAQ (reference sequence). The CDR3 is made up of 16 amino acids. Losses at the gene ends were 1 base for V and 3 bases for J; bases not matched to a gene: 8. DNA of the CDR3: TGTGCCAGCAGCTTAGATGCACTAGCGGCGAACTACGAGCAGTACTTC. Protein: CASSLDALAANYEQYF.